What follows are 32 T cell receptor beta chains derived from one specimen sequenced in a study of spatial heterogeneity in lung cancer. MiXCR, applied by TCRdb to the 5' RACE reads, yields one record per CDR3 protein. The sample lists about 38,000 distinct CDR3 sequences, roughly 8% occurring once. Noted time point: sample taken at primary tumor resection. This sample comprised PBMCs, obtained at surgery. All receptors come from a male donor with early-stage non-small cell lung cancer.

This chain connects TRBV6-2 or TRBV6-3 to TRBJ2-1, with 7 bases fitting TRBD1. Trimming at V came to 7 bases and at J to 2 bases, leaving 8 bases not matched to a gene. The CDR3 extends over 15 amino acids. CDR1 and CDR2 (germline): MNHEY, SVGEGT. The CDR3 nucleotides are TGTGCCAGCACCACCTCCGGGACAGCCTACAATGAGCAGTTCTTC. This codes for CASTTSGTAYNEQFF.

This clonotype has ten or more counts. This chain links TRBV7-2 with TRBJ2-1; 10 bases match TRBD1. Losses at the gene ends were 5 bases for V and 9 bases for J; bases not matched to a gene: 10. Per germline, CDR1 SGHTA and CDR2 FQGNSA. This CDR3 has 15 amino acids. CDR3 sequence: CASSLHKGQGSEQFF. The CDR3, as DNA: TGTGCCAGCAGCCTACATAAGGGACAGGGGAGTGAGCAGTTCTTC.

This clonotype was observed many times. The rearrangement uses TRBV7-2 and TRBJ2-1; TRBD2 might be the D (5 bases). Per germline, CDR1 SGHTA and CDR2 FQGNSA. V was pared by 3 bases and J by 9 bases, with 9 bases between. CDR3 size: 12 residues. The CDR3 loop reads CASSFTSFEQFF. Here the CDR3 DNA reads TGTGCCAGCAGCTTTACTAGTTTTGAGCAGTTCTTC.

This clonotype was counted many times. V usage is TRBV6-2 or TRBV6-3 and J usage is TRBJ2-5, with 9 bases matching TRBD2. V shed 2 bases, J shed 4 bases, and the junction held 5 bases outside the gene matches. The CDR3 sequence is 15 residues long. Germline CDR1 reads MNHEY; CDR2 reads SVGEGT. CDR3 nucleotides: TGTGCCAGCAGTTACAGTAGCGGGAGTTCAGAGACCCAGTACTTC. Amino acids: CASSYSSGSSETQYF.

This clonotype occurred a few times. The chain combines TRBV7-8 with TRBJ2-2; weak D call: TRBD1 (5 bases). V was clipped by 5 bases and J by 2 bases, with 9 bases between them. The CDR3 runs to 14 residues. Germline CDR1 and CDR2: SGHVS and FQNEAQ. The CDR3 region has the DNA TGTGCCAGCAGCCCCAGGGTTAACACCGGGGAGCTGTTTTTT. Translation gives CASSPRVNTGELFF.

This clonotype was counted only a few times. The chain is built from TRBV4-3 and TRBJ2-1, with D perhaps TRBD2 (6 bases). The germline CDR1 and CDR2 sequences are LGHNA and YSLEER. Deletions cut 4 bases from V and 9 bases from J, with 13 bases between. The CDR3 spans 13 residues. CDR3 region: CASSLGGGTEQFF. In DNA form, the CDR3 reads TGCGCCAGCAGCCTCGGTGGCGGGACTGAGCAGTTCTTC.

The chain combines TRBV6-5 with TRBJ1-5; possible D gene TRBD1, 6 bases. V lost 0 bases, J lost 5 bases, and 14 bases lay in between. The germline CDR1 and CDR2 sequences are MNHEY and SVGAGI. There are 16 residues in the CDR3. Written as DNA, the CDR3 is TGTGCCAGCAGTTACTCGATGAGGACAGCAGATCAGCCCCAGCATTTT. It translates to CASSYSMRTADQPQHF.

This clonotype turned up a few times. The chain uses TRBV6-2 or TRBV6-3 and TRBJ2-3; the D is unclear. The CDR3 runs 12 residues. Germline CDR1 reads MNHEY; CDR2 reads SVGEGT. With 6 bases removed from V and 6 bases from J, the gap between germline ends came to 10 bases. CDR3 loop: CASSLLVDTQYF. CDR3 sequence (DNA): TGTGCCAGCAGCCTTCTAGTCGATACGCAGTATTTT.

This clonotype has only a few counts. At one end, the junction sequence differs from germline, possibly due to a read error. The chain has TRBV11-2 and TRBJ2-3; D unclear. This CDR3 region has 14 residues. CDR1 and CDR2 from the germline V gene are SGHAT and FQNNGV. CDR3 nucleotide sequence: TGTGCCAGCAGCCTAGACGTACACACAGATACGCAGTATTTT. Its translation is CASSLDVHTDTQYF.

This clonotype was seen at least ten times. V and J are TRBV5-1 and TRBJ1-1; 7 positions match TRBD1. J gave up 4 bases and V 2 bases, and 5 bases lay outside the gene matches. CDR3 size: 14 residues. Germline V gene data show CDR1 as SGHRS and CDR2 as YFSETQ. CDR3 nucleotide sequence: TGCGCCAGCAGCTTCACAGGGGCAGGCACTGAAGCTTTCTTT. Translating it yields CASSFTGAGTEAFF.

This clonotype occurred many times. The chain carries TRBV6-2 or TRBV6-3 and TRBJ1-2; D may be TRBD1 (5 bases). The germline gives CDR1 MNHEY, CDR2 SVGEGT. V was shortened by 6 bases and J by 7 bases, with 18 bases between the two germline ends. The CDR3 is 14 residues long. The CDR3 sequence is CASRYPGTLSGYTF. CDR3 sequence (DNA): TGTGCCAGCAGGTATCCGGGGACTCTCTCTGGCTACACCTTC.

This clonotype was recorded a few times. The genes are TRBV4-3 and TRBJ1-2, with a weak D call TRBD1 (5 bases). The V end lost 0 bases, the J end lost 8 bases, and 13 bases lay between the germline ends. This CDR3 has 14 amino acids. CDR1 LGHNA and CDR2 YSLEER come from the germline V gene. The CDR3 is CASSQDRAQGGYTF. The CDR3 DNA sequence: TGCGCCAGCAGCCAAGATCGGGCGCAGGGCGGCTACACCTTC.

This clonotype was counted at least ten times. This chain uses TRBV4-3 with TRBJ1-2; no reliable D call. In germline, CDR1 is LGHNA, CDR2 YSLEER. The CDR3 is 14 residues long. V was shortened by 3 bases and J by 4 bases, with 12 bases between the two germline ends. In nucleotides, the CDR3 is TGCGCCAGCAGCCATACTACACCTCTCTATGGCTACACCTTC. Translating gives CASSHTTPLYGYTF.

The sample holds many counts of this clonotype. This chain connects TRBV19 to TRBJ2-2, with 10 bases fitting TRBD1. The CDR3 is 15 amino acids. The germline CDR1 and CDR2 sequences are LNHDA and SQIVND (reference sequence). V shed 7 bases, J shed 2 bases, and the junction held 4 bases outside the gene matches. The CDR3 DNA reads as TGTGCCAGTACCAAGACAGGGGGCAACACCGGGGAGCTGTTTTTT. This sequence encodes CASTKTGGNTGELFF.

This clonotype was observed at least ten times. This chain connects TRBV12-3 or TRBV12-4 to TRBJ2-2; TRBD1 matches 8 bases. V dropped 6 bases and J dropped 1; count of bases not matched to a gene: 4. The CDR3 runs 15 residues. In DNA, the CDR3 is TGTGCCAGCAGACCGGGACAGGTGAACACCGGGGAGCTGTTTTTT. Translation: CASRPGQVNTGELFF.

V gene TRBV5-1 combines with J gene TRBJ1-4; the D is unclear. Between the trimmed V and J ends, which lost 0 bases and 6 bases, there was a span of 12 bases. There are 15 residues in the CDR3. Germline lookup yields CDR1 SGHRS and CDR2 YFSETQ. The DNA of the CDR3 is TGCGCCAGCAGCTTGGCCGGTCGGATTTATGAAAAACTGTTTTTT. This gives the protein CASSLAGRIYEKLFF.

This clonotype was picked up many times. The V call is TRBV12-3 or TRBV12-4, the J call TRBJ1-2, with D perhaps TRBD1 (5 bases). There are 15 residues in the CDR3. Trimming stripped 5 bases from V and 4 bases from J, with 17 bases between. The CDR3 sequence: CASSLSLTVSYGYTF. CDR3 sequence (DNA): TGTGCCAGCAGTCTATCCTTGACAGTTTCCTATGGCTACACCTTC.

Many counts were recorded for this clonotype. The V call is TRBV19, the J call TRBJ1-5; possibly TRBD1 for D (5 bases). V lost 3 bases to trimming and J lost 0 bases, with 6 bases between them. The CDR3 is 14 residues long. The germline gives CDR1 LNHDA, CDR2 SQIVND (reference sequence). CDR3 DNA: TGTGCCAGTAGTATGCAGGGTAGCAATCAGCCCCAGCATTTT. Amino acids: CASSMQGSNQPQHF.

This clonotype was counted ten times or more. This rearrangement joins TRBV29-1 to TRBJ1-3, with D possibly TRBD1 on 5 matching bases. CDR1 SQVTM and CDR2 ANQGSEA come from the germline V gene. Trimming pared 0 bases from V and 2 bases from J, leaving 8 bases between. The CDR3 is 14 amino acids. As DNA, the CDR3 is TGCAGCGTTGAAGACAGGGAGGCTGGAAACACCATATATTTT. Its translation: CSVEDREAGNTIYF.

This clonotype came up many times. J is TRBJ2-1 and V is TRBV7-9; 12 bases match TRBD2. The CDR3 runs 15 residues. In germline, CDR1 is SEHNR, CDR2 FQNEAQ (reference sequence). Losses at the gene ends were 3 bases for V and 7 bases for J; bases not matched to a gene: 4. DNA of the CDR3: TGTGCCAGCAGCTTCAGGACTAGCGGGAAAAATGAGCAGTTCTTC. Translating gives CASSFRTSGKNEQFF.

Ten or more counts support this clonotype. The genes are TRBV3-1 and TRBJ1-2; D is perhaps TRBD1 (6 bases). The CDR3 is 13 residues long. Trimming took 6 bases from V and 4 from J, leaving 12 bases between them. Germline assignment: CDR1 LGHDT and CDR2 YNNKEL (reference sequence). CDR3 DNA sequence: TGTGCCAGCAGTCGTGGACAGTTCTATGGCTACACCTTC. Translating it yields CASSRGQFYGYTF.

This clonotype was seen at least ten times. This chain connects TRBV29-1 to TRBJ1-2; 8 bases are a match to TRBD1. Germline trimming cut 5 bases from V and 6 bases from J; bases unmatched to any gene: 8. There are 13 residues in the CDR3. Looked up from germline, CDR1 is SQVTM and CDR2 is ANQGSEA. In DNA form, the CDR3 reads TGCAGCGTTTACAGGGGGAGGGCTGATGGCTACACCTTC. Its protein product is CSVYRGRADGYTF.

This clonotype was recorded a few times. The chain carries TRBV12-3 or TRBV12-4 and TRBJ2-2, with D hard to call. The V end lost 2 bases, the J end lost 7 bases, and 8 bases lay between the germline ends. The CDR3 totals 13 residues. This CDR3 reads CASSLMGIGELFF. Here the CDR3 DNA reads TGTGCCAGCAGTTTAATGGGAATCGGGGAGCTGTTTTTT.

This clonotype appeared a few times. The CDR3 spells CASSPSRSVGDEQFF. The CDR3 bases are TGTGCCAGTAGTCCTTCCCGTTCTGTAGGCGATGAGCAGTTCTTC. The gene calls are TRBV19 and TRBJ2-1, with no clear D. Trimming took off 5 bases at V and 8 bases at J, with 19 bases between the two ends. This CDR3 has 15 residues. Germline V gene lookup returns CDR1 LNHDA and CDR2 SQIVND (reference sequence). Complete variable domain (other parts from reference TRBV19 and TRBJ2-1): DGGITQSPKYLFRKEGQNVTLSCEQNLNHDAMYWYRQDPGQGLRLIYYSQIVNDFQKGDIAEGYSVSREKKESFPLTVTSAQKNPTAFYLCASSPSRSVGDEQFFGPGTRLTVL.

The chain is built from TRBV9 and TRBJ2-1, with 9 bases matching TRBD1. The length of the CDR3 is 17 residues. CDR1 SGDLS and CDR2 YYNGEE come from the germline V gene. Trimming at V came to 0 bases and at J to 7 bases, leaving 11 bases not matched to a gene. CDR3 nucleotides: TGTGCCAGCAGCGTAGCCGCCGGGACAGGGACTTGGAATGAGCAGTTCTTC. Its protein is CASSVAAGTGTWNEQFF.

Ten or more counts support this clonotype. The CDR3 DNA follows: TGCAGTGCTAACAGTGAGTCTGTAAATAGCAATCAGCCCCAGCATTTT. Translated, it gives CSANSESVNSNQPQHF. The chain is built from TRBV20-1 and TRBJ1-5; the D is unclear. V was pared by 4 bases and J by 0 bases, with 16 bases between. This CDR3 contains 16 residues. The V gene's germline CDR1 is DFQATT and CDR2 SNEGSKA (reference sequence).

This clonotype has just a few counts. The chain links TRBV18 to TRBJ2-1; D is possibly TRBD1 (5 bases). Trimming removed 1 base from V and 2 bases from J, with 9 bases in between. The length of the CDR3 is 15 residues. Germline CDR1 reads KGHSH; CDR2 reads LQKENI. Written as DNA, the CDR3 is TGTGCCAGCTCACCACAGGCAGGGACCTACAATGAGCAGTTCTTC. Protein: CASSPQAGTYNEQFF.

This clonotype appeared many times. The chain carries TRBV2 and TRBJ2-5; no definite D call. This CDR3 has 12 amino acids. Trimming pared 1 base from V and 4 bases from J, leaving 4 bases between. The V gene's germline CDR1 is SNHLY and CDR2 FYNNEI. The CDR3 DNA reads as TGTGCCAGCAGTGAAGGGAGAGAGACCCAGTACTTC. As protein: CASSEGRETQYF.

This clonotype was observed a few times. The CDR3 DNA reads TGCAGTGCTAGATCTCCGCGGGGGGTAGCGGGGGTACTCAGCACAGATACGCAGTATTTT. Encoded protein: CSARSPRGVAGVLSTDTQYF. This chain joins TRBV20-1 and TRBJ2-3; TRBD2 matches 9 bases. After removal of 2 bases from V and 0 bases from J, the junction contained 18 bases not matched to a gene. The CDR3 length is 20 residues. Per the germline V gene, CDR1 is DFQATT and CDR2 is SNEGSKA (reference sequence).

A word on this clonotype: Just one base apart from a much larger clone, this may be a read error. The chain carries TRBV13 and TRBJ1-2, with TRBD1 matching 7 bases. Germline CDR1 PRHDT, CDR2 FYEKMQ (reference sequence). There are 14 residues in the CDR3. CDR3 in amino acids: CVSSLRQGVQGYTF. CDR3 sequence (DNA): TGTGTCAGCAGCTTAAGGCAGGGGGTTCAAGGCTACACCTTC.

V is TRBV7-3 and J is TRBJ2-1; 9 bases line up with TRBD2. Unmatched junction bases numbered 7, after V lost 5 bases and J lost 2 bases. The CDR3 consists of 16 residues. From germline, CDR1 is SGHTA and CDR2 FQGTGA. CDR3 in amino acids: CASSPRRLAAYNEQFF. The CDR3, as DNA: TGTGCCAGCAGCCCGAGACGACTAGCGGCCTACAATGAGCAGTTCTTC.

This clonotype was observed at least ten times. This chain connects TRBV7-2 to TRBJ1-1; possible D gene TRBD1, 6 bases. V was cut by 5 bases and J by 1 base, with 14 bases left in between. CDR3 length: 15 amino acids. The germline V gene encodes CDR1 SGHTA and CDR2 FQGNSA. The CDR3 protein is CASSPHGGSNTEAFF. The DNA of the CDR3 is TGTGCCAGCAGCCCCCATGGGGGCTCGAACACTGAAGCTTTCTTT.